Each of the 16 T cell receptor beta chains below was sequenced from the same sample in a study of shared clonotypes between healthy human individuals. The naive CD8 population came from CD45RO-negative cells selected for CCR7, without terminally differentiated effector memory CD45RA+ cells. Generated by immunoSEQ multiplex PCR, the TCRdb table keeps only in-frame clones and is missing some. Of 2 million or so clones in the sample, 85% to 95% were seen once. The sequenced sample consisted of naive CD8+ T cells sorted from blood. The receptors stem from a man younger than 30 in good health.

As for this clone: The same CDR3 also results from other DNA sequences found in this sample. The V gene is TRBV7-9, the J gene TRBJ2-2; 9 bases are a match to TRBD1. J gave up 4 bases and V 1 base, and 1 base lay outside the gene matches. Germline V lookup: CDR1 SEHNR, CDR2 FQNEAQ (reference sequence). The CDR3 runs 15 residues. The CDR3 DNA sequence: TGTGCCAGCAGCTTAGAGACAGGGGGCACCGGGGAGCTGTTTTTT. Translation gives CASSLETGGTGELFF.

Worth noting for this clone: One junction end disagrees with the germline gene, perhaps due to a read error. The rearrangement uses TRBV4-1 and TRBJ1-1; D ambiguous. The CDR3 covers 11 residues. From germline, CDR1 is MGHRA and CDR2 YSYEKL. CDR3 DNA sequence: TGCGCCAGCAGCCAAGGATATGGACCTCTCTTT. Residues: CASSQGYGPLF.

CDR3 in amino acids: CASSLDRLRRAPETQYF. In DNA form, the CDR3 reads TGTGCCAGCAGCTTAGATCGCTTAAGAAGGGCACCAGAGACCCAGTACTTC. The V call is TRBV11-2, the J call TRBJ2-5; D gene ambiguous. V was shortened by 0 bases and J by 4 bases, with 18 bases between the two germline ends. Germline values: CDR1 SGHAT, CDR2 FQNNGV. The CDR3 sequence is 17 residues long.

This chain uses TRBV6-5 with TRBJ2-1; either TRBD1 or TRBD2 may fit D (5 bases each). CDR1 is MNHEY, CDR2 SVGAGI, per germline. This CDR3 contains 14 residues. Deletions cut 5 bases from V and 9 bases from J, with 17 bases between. The CDR3 spells CASSNTGAEGEQFF. CDR3 nucleotides: TGTGCCAGCAGTAATACCGGGGCCGAGGGTGAGCAGTTCTTC.

The chain carries TRBV10-1 and TRBJ2-1; 14 bases fit TRBD2. CDR1 is WNHNN and CDR2 is SYGVQD in the germline V gene (reference sequence). Germline trimming cut 7 bases from V and 10 bases from J; bases unmatched to any gene: 3. The CDR3 totals 13 residues. The CDR3 protein is CASTGLAGGEQFF. The CDR3, as DNA: TGCGCCAGCACCGGACTAGCGGGAGGCGAGCAGTTCTTC.

J is TRBJ2-2 and V is TRBV27; a weak D match, TRBD1 (5 bases). The CDR3 runs 16 residues. The germline gives CDR1 MNHEY, CDR2 SMNVEV (reference sequence). The ends were cut back, 8 bases at V and 4 bases at J, with 20 bases in the middle. This CDR3 is CASCFLGQGLTGELFF. Written as DNA, the CDR3 is TGTGCCAGCTGCTTCTTGGGGCAGGGCCTCACCGGGGAGCTGTTTTTT.

The chain is built from TRBV18 and TRBJ1-5; perhaps TRBD1 as D (5 bases). This CDR3 is built from 13 residues. Germline-derived CDR1 and CDR2 are KGHSH and LQKENI. Trimming left V 6 bases short and J 5 bases short, with 11 bases between. CDR3 residues: CASSSGFDQPQHF. The CDR3 DNA is TGTGCCAGCTCTTCAGGGTTCGATCAGCCCCAGCATTTT.

The chain carries TRBV7-9 and TRBJ2-7, with D possibly TRBD1 on 6 matching bases. This CDR3 contains 15 residues. Germline loops: CDR1 SEHNR, CDR2 FQNEAQ (reference sequence). Deletions cut 5 bases from V and 3 bases from J, with 17 bases between. This CDR3 reads CASSREGGMGYEQYF. The CDR3 DNA is TGTGCCAGCAGCCGAGAAGGGGGAATGGGCTACGAGCAGTACTTC.

This chain links TRBV30 with TRBJ2-1; no clear D. Looked up from germline, CDR1 is GTSNPN and CDR2 is SVGIG (reference sequence). V dropped 5 bases and J dropped 0 bases, with 11 bases sitting between them. CDR3 length: 14 amino acids. The CDR3 sequence: CAWAPGDSYNEQFF. The CDR3 DNA is TGTGCCTGGGCCCCCGGCGACTCCTACAATGAGCAGTTCTTC.

Turning to this clone: Other DNA sequences in the same sample also yield this CDR3. The genes are TRBV6-5 and TRBJ2-5; 9 bases fit TRBD1. The germline V gene encodes CDR1 MNHEY and CDR2 SVGAGI. The CDR3 is 13 residues long. Losses at the gene ends were 4 bases for V and 5 bases for J; bases not matched to a gene: 2. The CDR3 loop reads CASSSDRGETQYF. The DNA of the CDR3 is TGTGCCAGCAGTTCCGACAGGGGGGAGACCCAGTACTTC.

The chain carries TRBV5-6 and TRBJ2-1; no firm D call. This CDR3 is built from 15 residues. V was pared by 2 bases and J by 4 bases, with 13 bases between. Germline values: CDR1 SGHDT, CDR2 YYEEEE. CDR3 coding DNA: TGTGCCAGCAGCTTAGGCGCAGGTAAATACAATGAGCAGTTCTTC. Translated: CASSLGAGKYNEQFF.

As for this clone: Other nucleotide sequences from this sample produce the same CDR3. J is TRBJ2-7 and V is TRBV6-5; D is unclear. CDR1 and CDR2 from the germline V gene are MNHEY and SVGAGI. Trimming took off 0 bases at V and 4 bases at J, with 7 bases between the two ends. The CDR3 is 13 residues long. Here the CDR3 reads CASSYSVGYEQYF. CDR3 DNA sequence: TGTGCCAGCAGTTACTCGGTTGGGTACGAGCAGTACTTC.

The chain recombines TRBV11-2 with TRBJ2-7; 10 nucleotides agree with TRBD1. Unmatched junction bases numbered 3, after V lost 5 bases and J lost 2 bases. The CDR3 sequence is 14 residues long. The germline CDR1 and CDR2 sequences are SGHAT and FQNNGV. CDR3 DNA: TGTGCCAGCAGCATCGGACAGGGGGCCTACGAGCAGTACTTC. Its protein product is CASSIGQGAYEQYF.

The chain joins TRBV7-9 to TRBJ2-1, with 10 nucleotides matching TRBD2. The CDR3 consists of 15 residues. J was trimmed by 8 bases and V by 5 bases; bases with no gene match: 9. Germline CDR1 reads SEHNR; CDR2 reads FQNEAQ (reference sequence). This CDR3 reads CASSATGLAKDEQFF. The CDR3 nucleotides are TGTGCCAGCAGCGCCACGGGACTAGCGAAAGATGAGCAGTTCTTC.

The table lists this clone with a count of one. A junction end diverges from the germline sequence, so it may reflect a read error. The gene calls are TRBV7-7 and TRBJ2-1; 11 bases align to TRBD2. This CDR3 is 15 amino acids long. Germline CDR1 SSHAT, CDR2 FNYEAQ (reference sequence). This chain's CDR3 is CASSLEVAGGGEQFF. The CDR3 DNA follows: TGTGCTAGCAGCTTAGAAGTAGCGGGAGGGGGTGAGCAGTTCTTC.

This clone has just one count. CDR3 sequence: CASSPWDTSTDTQYF. CDR3 sequence (DNA): TGCGCCAGCAGCCCGTGGGACACCAGCACAGATACGCAGTATTTT. The rearrangement joins TRBV4-3 to TRBJ2-3, with a tentative D call TRBD1 (6 bases). Germline-derived CDR1 and CDR2 are LGHNA and YSLEER. Trimming pared 4 bases from V and 0 bases from J, leaving 11 bases between. There are 15 residues in the CDR3.